These 19 T cell receptor beta chains were all obtained from the same sample, sequenced in a study of blood T cell repertoires in COVID-19. Generated by immunoSEQ multiplex PCR, the TCRdb table keeps only in-frame clones and is missing some. The sample includes around 300,000 clones, around four fifths of them seen just once. Source material: peripheral blood. These receptors were taken from a woman aged 45 to 65 with active or convalescent COVID-19.

The gene calls are TRBV29-1 and TRBJ2-7, with D possibly being TRBD1 (5 bases). The germline V gene encodes CDR1 SQVTM and CDR2 ANQGSEA. The V end was cut by 5 bases, the J end by 1 base, with 9 bases between. This CDR3 spans 12 amino acids. The CDR3 protein is CSVQQGSYEQYF. The CDR3 nucleotides read TGCAGCGTTCAGCAGGGTTCCTACGAGCAGTACTTC.

This chain connects TRBV5-1 to TRBJ1-2; 8 nucleotides match TRBD1. Germline lookup yields CDR1 SGHRS and CDR2 YFSETQ. This CDR3 spans 14 amino acids. Trimming cost V 4 bases and J 9 bases; bases outside gene matches: 11. The CDR3 loop reads CASSPGTGILSYTF. The CDR3 DNA is TGCGCCAGCAGCCCGGGGACAGGAATTCTAAGCTACACCTTC.

V is TRBV5-6 and J is TRBJ2-5; tentative D call: TRBD2 (6 bases). The CDR3 is made up of 14 amino acids. V was clipped by 0 bases and J by 2 bases, with 8 bases between them. Germline lookup yields CDR1 SGHDT and CDR2 YYEEEE. This CDR3 reads CASSLVGGQETQYF. CDR3 bases: TGTGCCAGCAGCTTGGTCGGGGGACAAGAGACCCAGTACTTC.

The rearrangement links TRBV2 to TRBJ1-4; maybe TRBD1 (5 bases). The CDR3 loop spans 15 amino acids. Per the germline V gene, CDR1 is SNHLY and CDR2 is FYNNEI. V dropped 3 bases and J dropped 4 bases, with 12 bases sitting between them. The CDR3 region is CASSDVGGLNEKLFF. The CDR3 DNA sequence: TGTGCCAGCAGTGATGTGGGGGGACTTAATGAAAAACTGTTTTTT.

This clone was observed a few times. The chain recombines TRBV10-3 with TRBJ1-2; D perhaps matches TRBD1 (6 bases). The V end lost 10 bases, the J end lost 5 bases, and 14 bases lay between the germline ends. This CDR3 spans 12 amino acids. Per the germline V gene, CDR1 is ENHRY and CDR2 is SYGVKD. CDR3 DNA: TGTGCCACACAGGGAGAGGTGTATGGCTACACCTTC. As protein: CATQGEVYGYTF.

This clone came up once. The rearrangement joins TRBV5-6 to TRBJ1-2, with 11 bases identical to TRBD1. CDR1 and CDR2 (germline): SGHDT, YYEEEE. The CDR3 totals 16 residues. V trimming: 3 bases; J trimming: 5 bases; junction bases outside the gene matches: 9. CDR3 region: CASSSYPGQGAYGYTF. CDR3 sequence (DNA): TGTGCCAGCAGCTCTTATCCCGGACAGGGGGCTTATGGCTACACCTTC.

The rearrangement joins TRBV6-1 to TRBJ1-1; D possibly corresponds to TRBD1 (5 bases). V was pared by 3 bases and J by 4 bases, with 15 bases between. CDR1 and CDR2 from the germline V gene are MNHNS and SASEGT. This CDR3 is 15 amino acids long. The CDR3 loop reads CASSDYRNGITEAFF. DNA for the CDR3: TGTGCCAGCAGTGATTACAGGAATGGTATCACTGAAGCTTTCTTT.

This clone is a singleton in its sample. V usage is TRBV5-1 and J usage is TRBJ2-7, with D perhaps TRBD2 (6 bases). This CDR3 has 16 residues. Germline loops: CDR1 SGHRS, CDR2 YFSETQ. V lost 3 bases and J lost 2, with 18 bases in between. The CDR3 loop is CASSSGLPRTPYEQYF. DNA for the CDR3: TGCGCCAGCAGCTCGGGACTTCCTCGGACCCCCTACGAGCAGTACTTC.

This clone turned up a few times. This chain links TRBV19 with TRBJ1-6, with 10 bases fitting TRBD1. This CDR3 comprises 15 residues. The junction had 6 bases not matched to a gene; V was cut back by 7 bases and J by 6 bases. Per germline, CDR1 LNHDA and CDR2 SQIVND (reference sequence). The CDR3 sequence is CASKDRDRGNSPLHF. The CDR3 DNA is TGTGCCAGTAAAGATCGGGACAGGGGTAATTCACCCCTCCACTTT.

In this sample, this clone turned up a few times. The rearrangement links TRBV5-1 to TRBJ2-7, with 10 bases aligning to TRBD2. CDR1 and CDR2 from the germline V gene are SGHRS and YFSETQ. Unmatched junction bases numbered 12, after V lost 3 bases and J lost 6 bases. This CDR3 has 16 residues. The chain's CDR3 is CASSWGGVAGGFEQYF. The CDR3 region has the DNA TGCGCCAGCAGCTGGGGGGGAGTAGCGGGAGGTTTCGAGCAGTACTTC.

The J gene is TRBJ1-6, the V gene TRBV9, with no clear D. The CDR3 consists of 16 residues. Trimming shortened V by 3 bases and J by 5 bases, and 15 bases separated the two germline ends. Germline values: CDR1 SGDLS, CDR2 YYNGEE. CDR3 loop: CASSGGRVLDNSPLHF. The CDR3 DNA sequence: TGTGCCAGCAGCGGAGGGAGGGTTCTGGATAATTCACCCCTCCACTTT. Full variable domain (missing parts from reference TRBV9 and TRBJ1-6): DSGVTQTPKHLITATGQRVTLRCSPRSGDLSVYWYQQSLDQGLQFLIQYYNGEERAKGNILERFSAQQFPDLHSELNLSSLELGDSALYFCASSGGRVLDNSPLHFGNGTRLTVT.

The V and J genes are TRBV3-1 (or the pseudogene TRBV3-2) and TRBJ2-2; 10 nucleotides align to TRBD1. J was trimmed by 9 bases and V by 3 bases; bases with no gene match: 4. Germline CDR1 reads LGHDT; CDR2 reads YNNKEL (reference sequence). CDR3 size: 14 residues. CDR3 DNA: TGTGCCAGCAGCCAGGGGACAGGGGACCGGGAGCTGTTTTTT. As protein: CASSQGTGDRELFF.

J is TRBJ2-2 and V is TRBV12-3 or TRBV12-4, with a tentative D call TRBD2 (5 bases). Between the trimmed V and J ends, which lost 1 base and 5 bases, there was a span of 5 bases. CDR3 size: 13 residues. CDR3 in amino acids: CASSLGETGELFF. The CDR3 bases are TGTGCCAGCAGTTTAGGGGAGACCGGGGAGCTGTTTTTT.

The chain links TRBV5-5 to TRBJ1-1; D is unresolved. Looked up from germline, CDR1 is SGHKS and CDR2 is YYEKEE (reference sequence). CDR3 length: 13 amino acids. Trimming removed 0 bases from V and 1 base from J, with 4 bases in between. CDR3 sequence: CASSLARNTEAFF. The CDR3 nucleotides read TGTGCCAGCAGCTTGGCGCGGAACACTGAAGCTTTCTTT.

This sequence joins TRBV11-2 and TRBJ1-2; TRBD1 is a possible D gene (6 bases). Germline lookup yields CDR1 SGHAT and CDR2 FQNNGV. Trimming pared 1 base from V and 7 bases from J, leaving 10 bases between. CDR3 length: 13 amino acids. The CDR3 sequence: CASSLGQASGYTF. The CDR3 DNA follows: TGTGCCAGCAGCTTAGGACAGGCCTCTGGCTACACCTTC.

The chain joins TRBV4-1 to TRBJ2-2; D possibly corresponds to TRBD1 (6 bases). CDR1 is MGHRA and CDR2 is YSYEKL in the germline V gene. CDR3 length: 17 amino acids. V lost 6 bases and J 1 base, leaving 18 bases between the germline ends. In DNA, the CDR3 is TGCGCCAGCAGACAGGGTGCGGCCATTCAGAACACCGGGGAGCTGTTTTTT. It translates to CASRQGAAIQNTGELFF.

This rearrangement joins TRBV7-2 to TRBJ1-3; D unresolved. CDR1 is SGHTA, CDR2 FQGNSA, per germline. V dropped 5 bases and J dropped 0 bases, with 11 bases sitting between them. The CDR3 has 15 residues. The CDR3 DNA is TGTGCCAGCAGCGCAAACATGTTCTCTGGAAACACCATATATTTT. Translating it yields CASSANMFSGNTIYF.

The chain joins TRBV18 to TRBJ2-5; possibly TRBD2 for D (5 bases). V was shortened by 3 bases and J by 5 bases, with 13 bases between the two germline ends. Germline assignment: CDR1 KGHSH and CDR2 LQKENI. The CDR3 spans 14 residues. The CDR3 region has the DNA TGTGCCAGCTCACCTCCCGGAGGCTCCGAGACCCAGTACTTC. Translating gives CASSPPGGSETQYF. The variable domain in full, with the rest retrieved from reference TRBV18 and TRBJ2-5, is NAGVMQNPRHLVRRRGQEARLRCSPMKGHSHVYWYRQLPEEGLKFMVYLQKENIIDESGMPKERFSAEFPKEGPSILRIQQVVRGDSAAYFCASSPPGGSETQYFGPGTRLLVL.

The chain combines TRBV5-1 with TRBJ2-3; the match to TRBD2 covers 10 bases. Germline V gene lookup returns CDR1 SGHRS and CDR2 YFSETQ. The CDR3 runs 16 residues. After removal of 0 bases from V and 0 bases from J, the junction contained 1 base not matched to a gene. CDR3 residues: CASSLVGLASTDTQYF. CDR3 sequence (DNA): TGCGCCAGCAGCTTGGTGGGACTAGCGAGCACAGATACGCAGTATTTT.